The entry below gives a single T cell receptor (beta chain) sequence along with its context. Its antigen is not known. This was the immunoSEQ v3 assay. Using immunoSEQ multiplex PCR, the repertoire was profiled, and TCRdb retains in-frame clones only, with some absent. The sample yields over 25,000 clones, 72% seen once. These data come from a study of TIL therapy for anti-PD-1-resistant metastatic lung cancer. Study-level background: Tumors had a median PD-L1 proportion score of approximately 6%. General observations from the study: TIL cultures after expansion showed higher clonality and lower diversity than baseline tumor (median about 6% vs 30%). Treatment-naive, never-smoker and oncogene-addicted patients were overrepresented in this highly selected cohort.

Time point: pre-treatment sample, taken before nivolumab and TIL therapy. Most excised metastases sampled were pleural nodules or supraclavicular lymph nodes. V was pared by 2 bases and J by 10 bases, with 18 bases between. Germline V gene lookup returns CDR1 PRHDT and CDR2 FYEKMQ (reference sequence). This CDR3 spans 15 amino acids. The chain recombines TRBV13 with TRBJ2-1; D perhaps matches TRBD2 (7 bases). The sequencing here drew on tumor tissue, taken at baseline. This TCR was recovered from a person aged 25 to 85 with non-small cell lung cancer. CDR3 nucleotide sequence: TGTGCCAGCAGCTTATTCCCGATAGAGGGGGGGGAGCAGTTCTTC. As protein: CASSLFPIEGGEQFF.